This entry is about one T cell receptor (beta chain). Its antigen is as yet unknown. Looked up from germline, CDR1 is SGHRS and CDR2 is YFSETQ. V was pared by 1 base and J by 3 bases, with 17 bases between. The CDR3 runs to 16 residues. The source of the sample is a study of identifying expanded T cells in peripheral blood. No infections or other immune events were documented during collection. Only in-frame clones appear in the TCRdb table, and some are missing; sequencing was by immunoSEQ multiplex PCR. This sample carries over 90,000 clones, approximately 89% of them seen once, and the ten largest clones take roughly 15%. Regarding the study as a whole: Clone count variance between approximately 2-week samples rose with total template count. About 1.3 clones differed between technical replicates, versus roughly 17 and 20 over time.

The V and J genes are TRBV5-1 and TRBJ2-7; tentatively, D is TRBD1 (5 bases). Sequences were obtained from blood. The sequence came from a person aged 18 to 75 in good health. The CDR3 here is CASSLSSGPKIYEQYF. CDR3 DNA sequence: TGCGCCAGCAGCTTGTCGTCAGGGCCAAAGATCTACGAGCAGTACTTC.